Sequencing of this T cell receptor (beta chain) was carried out in a study of T-cell reconstitution after alpha-beta-depleted transplantation in children. Study-level points and caveats: Roughly two months post-transplant, alpha-beta T cells reportedly originated from several hundred graft clones that had expanded. The study traced high day-60 TCRbeta diversity in some patients to surviving recipient T cells and thymic progenitors. T-cell counts and diversity at one year following transplant were attributed mainly to newly produced T cells.

For TCRbeta, the library was prepared with unique molecular identifiers. In TCRdb, the PCR reads were re-called with MiXCR into one record per CDR3 protein. The sample consists of a few hundred thousand distinct CDR3 sequences, 7.5% to 9% of them appearing once. The CDR3 is 15 residues long. Germline CDR1 is PRHDT and CDR2 is FYEKMQ (reference sequence). J was trimmed by 5 bases and V by 1 base; bases with no gene match: 3. This clonotype was counted between two and nine times. Its target is unknown. V and J are TRBV13 and TRBJ2-1; TRBD1 aligns across 9 bases. The specimen was peripheral blood, collected 360 days after TCRalphabeta/CD19-depleted stem cell transplant. The origin of this receptor is a female patient aged 2 to 10 who had a stem cell transplant for Fanconi anemia, so the T cells may come from the graft donor. CDR3 coding DNA: TGTGCCAGCAGCTTAGCCGGGACAGGGAACAATGAGCAGTTCTTC. This codes for CASSLAGTGNNEQFF.